This TCR beta chain was obtained from a study of cytomegalovirus exposure and HLA in healthy donors (dated by TCRdb to 2016 to 2017). Context from the whole study: In an earlier analysis of 587 of the donors, 250 to 350 Gb of sequence data and 117 million unique TCR beta sequences from about 179 million T cells were reported. In the later analysis, no new phenotypic data were used to find candidate immune exposures; instead, reliance was placed on TCR beta sequences and their occurrence across donors. Class I and class II HLA loci were covered by the typing at four-digit resolution. The study aimed to test whether signatures of past pathogen exposure could be identified by cataloging public T cell receptors. A separate validation cohort of more than 100 different subjects was used in addition to the roughly 670-subject first cohort. The study combined high-throughput TCR immunosequencing, statistical association of individual TCRs with disease status, and machine learning to predict cytomegalovirus infection status. The T cell repertoires of 666 subjects were profiled by immunosequencing and related to cytomegalovirus serostatus. An earlier analysis of some 500 of the donors applied high-throughput TCR beta sequencing to assess whether each TCR beta V gene segment acted as functional or pseudogenic. Across approximately 400 genotyped donors of the cohort, an average of approximately 240,000 unique TCR beta nucleotide sequences per donor were sequenced, and 15% to 20% of those sequences were non-productive. All discovery cohort repertoires had been generated using a single sequencing platform. A later genetic analysis took genome-wide SNP genotypes for about 55% of the roughly 670 donors and used that subset as a discovery cohort. An early release covering about 600 HLA-typed donors comprised about 290 gigabases of sequencing data and approximately 80 million unique TCR sequences. A later analysis re-analyzed previously published TCR beta repertoires from 600 to 850 donors and added high-resolution HLA genotyping to study TCR occurrence patterns. The number of donors typed differed by locus, with about 629-630 for A, B, C, DRB1 and DQB1, more than 500 for DQA1, nearly 610 for DPA1, and approximately 470 for DPB1. A handful of DR-DQ haplotypes were handled as single units for association and clustering because linkage in the cohort was strong. The genetic ancestry cluster associated with self-reported Caucasian donors included around 76% of the roughly 380 genotyped donors. Alongside the repertoire data, information on donor age, sex, ethnicity and CMV serostatus was compiled. The paper's findings and limits, for the study overall: A further reported finding was that TCR beta sequences accurately predicted the HLA-A and HLA-B alleles for most subjects in the first cohort. In both the original and validation cohorts, the classifier was reported to diagnose cytomegalovirus status with high specificity and sensitivity. Immune exposure information for the cohort was limited to CMV serostatus. In a later analysis, TCR association rates were found to vary across HLA loci, with the most associated TCRs seen for DRB1 alleles and the fewest for HLA-C alleles. When HLA alleles, especially DR and DQ, strongly co-occurred, attributing TCR associations to individual alleles was difficult. A later analysis associated 15,000 to 20,000 TCR beta sequences with specific HLA alleles at a false discovery rate of 0.05. A later genetic analysis reported fewer N-insertions in productive TCRs among donors in an Asian-associated ancestry cluster than the roughly 670-donor mean. While some public TCRs were present in many individuals, most TCR sequences turned up only very rarely across donors. Correlated functional status among segregating V segments might reflect linkage disequilibrium, but an unknown experimental factor could not be ruled out. Because some donors lacked HLA typing at each locus, the association tests relied only on the typed subset. In an earlier analysis of 450 to 750 of the donors, most TCR beta V segments appeared in productive rearrangements about 90% or about 30% of the time, broadly matching IMGT annotations. Some IMGT-functional V segments, including TRBV6-2 and TRBV6-3, could not be distinguished by the 87-base-pair reads and were therefore excluded. In a later analysis, most CMV-associated TCR beta chains were found to appear HLA-restricted, with HLA associations seemingly driven largely by CMV exposure. In this cohort, only TCR beta chains were sequenced, and detectable features were limited by the absence of alpha or paired-chain data. A cluster of highly shared sequence variants was judged likely to be a technical artifact of the sequencing pipeline. Because counts were too low, roughly 16 rarely observed V segments, including chromosome 9 orphons, were excluded from the earlier analysis of some 540 of the donors. According to a later analysis, parvovirus B19, influenza, CMV and Epstein-Barr virus appeared linked to several top co-occurrence clusters. A few of the identified cytomegalovirus-associated TCR beta chains were confirmed in vitro to be specific for cytomegalovirus antigens. In a later genetic analysis, a missense DCLRE1C variant was associated with V-gene and J-gene trimming of TCR beta chains, and the association was replicated in an independent cohort. The authors suggested that the approach could potentially be generalized to other disease states and immunological phenotypes. In the study, some 160 TCR beta chains were listed as associated with cytomegalovirus. A later analysis found that HLA-associated TCR beta chains were more clonally expanded and had lower generation probabilities than equally common non-associated chains. Roughly uniform sequencing depth across donors was assumed in presence/absence analyses, although this assumption may not hold.

The cohort was made up of approximately 670 healthy bone marrow donors. All cohort members were sampled while nominally healthy, although unrecorded immune exposures were likely present. The donor was CMV seronegative and belonged to the group of over 350 seronegative cohort members. Every donor gave a peripheral blood sample, and the peripheral blood mononuclear cells from that sample were used for TCR beta sequencing. The Qiagen DNeasy Blood Extraction Kit was used to extract genomic DNA from the blood cell samples. To prepare the library, the immunoSEQ multiplex PCR assay was applied. For the multiplex PCR, a mixture combining 60 forward primers for TCR Vbeta segments and 13 reverse primers for TCR Jbeta segments was used. The CDR3 region of rearranged TCR beta genes was amplified from genomic DNA with a multiplex PCR assay. Amplified TCR beta libraries were sequenced as 87-base-pair reads on the Illumina HiSeq System. In the source study's methods: A later analysis counted about 82 million unique TCR beta chains across the roughly 700 repertoires, and approximately 11 million of these chains were shared by at least two donors. A nearest-neighbor algorithm error-corrected the raw reads and collapsed the reads into unique sequences, merging closely related sequences to remove PCR and sequencing errors. Alignment of CDR3 sequences to IMGT reference sequences was used to assign V, D and J gene segments. For a sequence to be retained, a match of at least six nucleotides to both a V gene segment and a J gene segment was required. Rearrangements were classified as productive when the CDR3 lacked stop codons and remained in frame with V and J, and all other rearrangements were classified as non-productive. CDR3 was defined according to IMGT convention as the region running from the second conserved V-encoded cysteine to the conserved J-encoded phenylalanine. The earlier analysis of roughly 590 of the donors excluded sequences that lacked an unambiguous match to a single V gene segment. An earlier analysis of approximately 590 of the donors called V segments functional above 56.7% productive rearrangements and segregating when the between-donor standard deviation exceeded 5%. A statistical classification framework was built to diagnose cytomegalovirus status from the catalog of TCR beta chain sequences. In a later analysis, V and J genes were assigned by comparing TCR nucleotide sequences against IMGT/GENE-DB human TR gene sequences. The TCRdist pipeline was used in a later analysis to assign CDR3 sequences and most-parsimonious VDJ recombination scenarios. In a later analysis, every TCR beta chain was defined by the combination of its CDR3 amino acid sequence and its V-gene family, and reads without a unique V-gene family were dropped. As a way to deal with suspected cross-contamination and a sequencing artifact, a later analysis dropped approximately 590 nucleotide sequences that were highly shared and had low generation probability. In a later analysis, a clonal expansion index was calculated for each public chain from normalized within-repertoire ranks of inferred template counts. Generation probabilities in a later analysis came from a VDJ recombination model fitted to out-of-frame rearrangements, and those results were checked against IGoR. In a later analysis, TCR-TCR, TCR-HLA and TCR-CMV co-occurrence was scored with hypergeometric tests, and a repertoire-size bias correction was applied to TCR pairs. A later analysis estimated false discovery rates by permuting HLA or CMV assignments 20 times. In a later analysis, co-occurring TCRs were grouped with DBSCAN, and TCRdist sequence similarity was added when clustering was performed within HLA-allele-positive subsets. Co-occurrence clustering excluded repertoires with fewer than 30,000 or more than 120,000 public chains, plus five with anomalous nucleotide sharing. TCRdb took over this immuneACCESS table, retaining in-frame rearrangements with V and J assigned. Such tables are incomplete; in checked studies, under half of the missing clones stem from an unresolved V gene, and the remainder is unexplained. V and J calls and clone size are copied from that table; D and trimming were computed from the DNA. The sample table holds 65,000 to 75,000 clones, of which 55% to 80% were seen once. 2% to 2.5% of the sample belongs to the ten largest clones.

This clone was detected only once. No antigen is known for it. At one boundary the junction diverges from the germline segment, which might be a read error. The CDR3, cysteine through phenylalanine, is 14 amino acids long. Just the 42-base CDR3 DNA is kept, in frame starting at base 1. For CDR1 and CDR2, the germline V gene lists SGHRS and YFSETQ. This clonotype was sampled from a woman in her twenties or thirties in good health and CMV-seronegative. The chain is made from TRBV5-1 and TRBJ2-7, with TRBD2 matching 9 junction bases. Sequenced input: PBMCs. The DNA is TGCGCCAGCAGCTCTAGCGGGGCGTCCTACGAGCAGTCCTTC. Translated, this is CASSSSGASYEQSF. With the rest looked up from the reference TRBV5-1 and TRBJ2-7 genes rather than sequenced, the full variable domain is KAGVTQTPRYLIKTRGQQVTLSCSPISGHRSVSWYQQTPGQGLQFLFEYFSETQRNKGNFPGRFSGRQFSNSRSEMNVSTLELGDSALYLCASSSSGASYEQSFGPGTRLTVT.